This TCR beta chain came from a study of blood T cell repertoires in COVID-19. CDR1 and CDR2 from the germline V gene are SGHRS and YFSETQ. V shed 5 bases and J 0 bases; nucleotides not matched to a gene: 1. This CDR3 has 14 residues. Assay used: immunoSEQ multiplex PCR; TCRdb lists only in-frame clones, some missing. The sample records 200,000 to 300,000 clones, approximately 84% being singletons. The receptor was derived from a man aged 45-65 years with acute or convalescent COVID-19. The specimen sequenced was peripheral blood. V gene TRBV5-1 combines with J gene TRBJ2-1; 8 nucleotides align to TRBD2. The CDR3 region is CASRLAGSYNEQFF. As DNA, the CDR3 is TGCGCCAGCAGGCTAGCGGGCTCCTACAATGAGCAGTTCTTC.